This paragraph covers one T cell receptor (beta chain) sequence. Methods used by the authors: Cell counts per sample came from amplifying reference gene primers. This table comes from immunoSEQ multiplex PCR, and its TCRdb copy is limited to in-frame clones, with some not included. That table supplies the V and J calls and clone size; D and trimming were determined from the DNA. The sample consists of over 100,000 clones, approximately 90% of them appearing once. The CDR3 has 16 amino acids. Germline loops: CDR1 SGHKS, CDR2 YYEKEE (reference sequence). The germline V and J ends were trimmed by 1 base and 6 bases, with 14 bases remaining between them. This sample was taken from a study of blood T cell repertoires in COVID-19.

The receptor was derived from a man between 45 and 60 years old with acute or convalescent COVID-19. The sample taken for sequencing was peripheral blood. The chain couples TRBV5-5 to TRBJ1-6, with D possibly TRBD1 on 6 matching bases. The CDR3 coding sequence is TGTGCCAGCAGCTTGACCTTCGGCAGGGGTAATTCACCCCTCCACTTT. It yields the protein CASSLTFGRGNSPLHF.